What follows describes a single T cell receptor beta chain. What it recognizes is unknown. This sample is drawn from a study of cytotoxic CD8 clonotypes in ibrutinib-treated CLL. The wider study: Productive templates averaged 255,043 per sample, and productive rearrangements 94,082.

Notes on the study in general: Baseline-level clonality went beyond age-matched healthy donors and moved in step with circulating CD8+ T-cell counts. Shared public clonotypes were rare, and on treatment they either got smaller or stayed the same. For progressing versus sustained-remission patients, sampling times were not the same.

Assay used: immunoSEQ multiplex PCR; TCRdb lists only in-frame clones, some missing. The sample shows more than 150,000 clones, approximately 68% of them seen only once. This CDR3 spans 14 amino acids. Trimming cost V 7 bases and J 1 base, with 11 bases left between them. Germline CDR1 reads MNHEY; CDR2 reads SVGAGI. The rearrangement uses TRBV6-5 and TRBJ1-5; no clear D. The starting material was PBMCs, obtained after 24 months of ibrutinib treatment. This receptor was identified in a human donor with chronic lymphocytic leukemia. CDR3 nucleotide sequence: TGTGCCAGCACATGGCTCCTGAGCAATCAGCCCCAGCATTTT. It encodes CASTWLLSNQPQHF.